The clone carrying this T cell receptor (beta chain) turned up a few times. The antigen is not known. The germline gives CDR1 LNHNV, CDR2 YYDKDF (reference sequence). The V and J ends lost 6 bases and 0 bases respectively, with 9 bases between them. The CDR3 has 14 amino acids. These data are taken from a study of cytomegalovirus exposure and HLA in healthy donors. The study, taken as a whole, reports: A list of 150 or so TCR beta chains associated with cytomegalovirus was given. Later analysis identified a missense DCLRE1C variant that was linked to TCR beta V- and J-gene trimming. Researchers reported from a later analysis that most CMV-associated TCR beta chains appeared HLA-restricted.

The PCR made use of 60 Vbeta and 13 Jbeta primers. Per the authors' pipeline: Counted up in a later analysis, unique TCR beta chains came to about 80 million, with around 9.9 million shared. Clones were sequenced by immunoSEQ multiplex PCR, and TCRdb holds only the in-frame ones, with some missing. That table gives V, J and clone size, and the DNA gave D and trimming. The sample lists hundreds of thousands of clones; 65% to 85% were seen once. Sequencing was carried out using PBMCs. This TCR came from a female donor in good health and CMV-seronegative. V and J are TRBV15 and TRBJ1-5; D is possibly TRBD1 (5 bases). The CDR3 loop reads CATSDGGSNQPQHF. CDR3 coding DNA: TGTGCCACCAGTGACGGGGGTAGCAATCAGCCCCAGCATTTT. The full variable domain, its missing parts supplied by reference TRBV15 and TRBJ1-5, is DAMVIQNPRYQVTQFGKPVTLSCSQTLNHNVMYWYQQKSSQAPKLLFHYYDKDFNNEADTPDNFQSRRPNTSFCFLDIRSPGLGDTAMYLCATSDGGSNQPQHFGDGTRLSIL.